The 5 T cell receptor beta chains below were found in one sample sequenced in a study of CD8+CD57+ T cells in acquired aplastic anemia. Genomic DNA, the template, was used for profiling of the TCR beta VDJ and CDR3. TCRdb reanalysed the reads using MiXCR and keeps one entry per CDR3 protein. The sample lists 150,000 to 200,000 distinct CDR3 sequences, 63% occurring once. Sequencing input: sorted CD4+, CD8+, or CD8+CD57+ T cells (not recorded which) from PBMCs. Receptors were obtained from a human donor in good health.

The chain links TRBV24-1 to TRBJ2-3; TRBD1 aligns across 7 bases. The V gene's germline CDR1 is KGHDR and CDR2 SFDVKD. The length of the CDR3 is 14 residues. Trimming at V came to 7 bases and at J to 4 bases, leaving 7 bases not matched to a gene. This chain's CDR3 is CATRETGSADTQYF. The CDR3 region has the DNA TGTGCCACCAGAGAGACAGGGTCTGCAGATACGCAGTATTTT.

V is TRBV29-1 and J is TRBJ2-1; D is unclear. V shed 6 bases and J shed 4 bases, with 16 bases lying between them. The CDR3 runs 14 residues. Germline CDR1 SQVTM, CDR2 ANQGSEA. This CDR3 is CSVLRAQFYNEQFF. The CDR3 coding sequence is TGCAGCGTCTTAAGGGCCCAGTTTTACAATGAGCAGTTCTTC.

This clonotype was seen more than once but under ten times. In nucleotides, the CDR3 is TGTGCCAGTAGTTTTACCTTGAACACTGAAGCTTTCTTT. Protein sequence: CASSFTLNTEAFF. The rearrangement joins TRBV19 to TRBJ1-1, with D unresolved. CDR3 length: 13 amino acids. Trimming removed 5 bases from V and 0 bases from J, with 7 bases in between. Germline V CDR1 and CDR2: LNHDA, SQIVND (reference sequence).

The CDR3 here is CTLVRQAKYSNQPQHF. The CDR3 DNA sequence: TGTACCCTAGTAAGACAGGCCAAGTATAGCAATCAGCCCCAGCATTTT. The rearrangement joins TRBV19 to TRBJ1-5, with a possible D match to TRBD1 (6 bases). This CDR3 has 16 amino acids. The germline V gene encodes CDR1 LNHDA and CDR2 SQIVND (reference sequence).

The CDR3 DNA reads TGTGCCAGCAGCGTAACAGCACAGCCCTACTCTGGAAACACCATATATTTT. Protein sequence: CASSVTAQPYSGNTIYF. V is TRBV2 and J is TRBJ1-3, with D uncertain. This CDR3 spans 17 amino acids. Germline V lookup: CDR1 SNHLY, CDR2 FYNNEI. V lost 6 bases to trimming and J lost 0 bases, with 18 bases between them.